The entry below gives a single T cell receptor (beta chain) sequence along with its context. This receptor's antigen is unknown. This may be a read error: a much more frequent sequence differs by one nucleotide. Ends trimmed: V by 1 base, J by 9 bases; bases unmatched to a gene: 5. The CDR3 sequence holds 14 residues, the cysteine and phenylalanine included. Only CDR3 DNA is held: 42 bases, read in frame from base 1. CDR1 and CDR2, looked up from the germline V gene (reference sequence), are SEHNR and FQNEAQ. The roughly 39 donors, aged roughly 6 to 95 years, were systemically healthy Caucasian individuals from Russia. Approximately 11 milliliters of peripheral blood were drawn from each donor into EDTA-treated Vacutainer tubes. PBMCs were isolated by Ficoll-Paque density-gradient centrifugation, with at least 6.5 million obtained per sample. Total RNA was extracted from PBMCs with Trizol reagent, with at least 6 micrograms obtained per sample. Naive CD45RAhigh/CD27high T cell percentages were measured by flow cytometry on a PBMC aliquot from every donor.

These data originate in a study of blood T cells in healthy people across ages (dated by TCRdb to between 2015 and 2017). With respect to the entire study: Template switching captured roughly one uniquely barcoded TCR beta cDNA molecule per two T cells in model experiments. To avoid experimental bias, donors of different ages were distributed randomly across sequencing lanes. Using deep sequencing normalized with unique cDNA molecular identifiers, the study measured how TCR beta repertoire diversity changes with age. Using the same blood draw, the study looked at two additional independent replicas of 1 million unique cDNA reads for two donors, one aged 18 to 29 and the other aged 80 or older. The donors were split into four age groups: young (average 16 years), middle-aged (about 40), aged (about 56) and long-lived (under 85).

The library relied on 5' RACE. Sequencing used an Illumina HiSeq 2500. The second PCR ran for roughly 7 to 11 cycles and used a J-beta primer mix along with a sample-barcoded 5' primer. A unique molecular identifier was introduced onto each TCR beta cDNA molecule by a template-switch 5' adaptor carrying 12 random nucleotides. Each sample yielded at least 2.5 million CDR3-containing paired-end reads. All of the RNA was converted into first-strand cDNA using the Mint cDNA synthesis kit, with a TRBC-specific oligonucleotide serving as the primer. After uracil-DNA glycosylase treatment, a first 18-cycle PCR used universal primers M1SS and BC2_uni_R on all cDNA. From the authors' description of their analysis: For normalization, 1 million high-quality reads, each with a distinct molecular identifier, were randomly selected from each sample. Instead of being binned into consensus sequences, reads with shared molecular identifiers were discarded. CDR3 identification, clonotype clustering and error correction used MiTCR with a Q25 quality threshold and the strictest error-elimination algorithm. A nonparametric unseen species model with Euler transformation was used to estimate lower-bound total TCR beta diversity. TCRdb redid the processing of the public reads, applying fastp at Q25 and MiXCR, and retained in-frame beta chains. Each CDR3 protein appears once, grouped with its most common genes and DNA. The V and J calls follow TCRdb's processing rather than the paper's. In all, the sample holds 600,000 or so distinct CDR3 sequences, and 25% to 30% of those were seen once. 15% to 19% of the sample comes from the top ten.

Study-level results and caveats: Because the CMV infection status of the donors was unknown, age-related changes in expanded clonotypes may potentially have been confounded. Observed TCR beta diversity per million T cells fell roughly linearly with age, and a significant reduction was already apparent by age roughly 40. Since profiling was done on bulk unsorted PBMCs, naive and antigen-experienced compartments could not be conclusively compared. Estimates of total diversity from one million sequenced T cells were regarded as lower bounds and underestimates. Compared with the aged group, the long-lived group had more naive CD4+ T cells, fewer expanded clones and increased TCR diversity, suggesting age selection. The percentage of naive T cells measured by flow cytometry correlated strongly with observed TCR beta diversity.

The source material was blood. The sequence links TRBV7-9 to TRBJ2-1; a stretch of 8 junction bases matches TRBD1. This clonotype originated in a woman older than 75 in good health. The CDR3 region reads CASSLGTGPGEQFF. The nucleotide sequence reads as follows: TGTGCCAGCAGCTTAGGGACAGGGCCGGGTGAGCAGTTCTTC.